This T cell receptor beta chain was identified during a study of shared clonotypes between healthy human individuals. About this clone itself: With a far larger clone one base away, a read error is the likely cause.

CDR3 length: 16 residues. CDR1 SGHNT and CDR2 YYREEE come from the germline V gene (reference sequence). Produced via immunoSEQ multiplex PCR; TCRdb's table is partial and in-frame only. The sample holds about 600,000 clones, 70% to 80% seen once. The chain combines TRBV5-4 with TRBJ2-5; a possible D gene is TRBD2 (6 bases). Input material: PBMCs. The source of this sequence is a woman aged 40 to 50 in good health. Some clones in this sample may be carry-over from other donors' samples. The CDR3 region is CASSLDGGMGQEAQYF. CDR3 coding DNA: TGTGCCAGCAGCTTGGACGGCGGGATGGGGCAAGAGGCCCAGTACTTC.